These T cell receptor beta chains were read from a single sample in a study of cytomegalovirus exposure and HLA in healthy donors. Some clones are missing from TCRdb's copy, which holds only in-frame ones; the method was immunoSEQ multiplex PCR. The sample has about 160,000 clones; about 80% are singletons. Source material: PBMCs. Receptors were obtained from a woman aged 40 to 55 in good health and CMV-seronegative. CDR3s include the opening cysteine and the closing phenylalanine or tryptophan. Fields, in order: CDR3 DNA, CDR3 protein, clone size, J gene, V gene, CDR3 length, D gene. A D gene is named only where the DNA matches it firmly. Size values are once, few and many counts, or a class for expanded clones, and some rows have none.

CDR3 DNA: TGTGCCAGCAGCACCCGGACTAGCGGGAGTCTTGGCGAGCAGTACTTC; CDR3 protein: CASSTRTSGSLGEQYF; clone size: -; J gene: TRBJ2-7; V gene: TRBV11-2; CDR3 length: 16; D gene: TRBD2
CDR3 DNA: TGTGCCAGCAGCTTGGAGGGAGTGGGCTCCTACAATGAGCAGTTCTTC; CDR3 protein: CASSLEGVGSYNEQFF; clone size: -; J gene: TRBJ2-1; V gene: TRBV5-4; CDR3 length: 16; D gene: -
CDR3 DNA: TGTGCCAGCAGCTTAATGGCAGACCCTAGGTTCGAGCAGTACTTC; CDR3 protein: CASSLMADPRFEQYF; clone size: -; J gene: TRBJ2-7; V gene: TRBV7-3; CDR3 length: 15; D gene: -
CDR3 DNA: TGTGCCAGCAGCTTTTCTGACACTGAAGCTTTCTTT; CDR3 protein: CASSFSDTEAFF; clone size: -; J gene: TRBJ1-1; V gene: TRBV7-9; CDR3 length: 12; D gene: -
CDR3 DNA: TGTGCCAGTAGTATCGGACAGGGTGACTATGGCTACACCTTC; CDR3 protein: CASSIGQGDYGYTF; clone size: -; J gene: TRBJ1-2; V gene: TRBV19; CDR3 length: 14; D gene: TRBD1
CDR3 DNA: TGTGCCAGCTCAGGATTCGGACTAGCGGGAGCCGGGGAGCTGTTTTTT; CDR3 protein: CASSGFGLAGAGELFF; clone size: -; J gene: TRBJ2-2; V gene: TRBV18; CDR3 length: 16; D gene: TRBD2
CDR3 DNA: TGTGCCAGCGAACCGGGAACCAACTATGGCTACACCTTC; CDR3 protein: CASEPGTNYGYTF; clone size: -; J gene: TRBJ1-2; V gene: TRBV28; CDR3 length: 13; D gene: -
CDR3 DNA: TGTGCCAGAAGCTTGGAGACTAGCCCTAGGGGTCAAGAGACCCAGTACTTC; CDR3 protein: CARSLETSPRGQETQYF; clone size: -; J gene: TRBJ2-5; V gene: TRBV5-3; CDR3 length: 17; D gene: TRBD2
CDR3 DNA: TGTGCCAGCAGTTTACTAGCGGGAGTAACCGGGGAGCTGTTTTTT; CDR3 protein: CASSLLAGVTGELFF; clone size: -; J gene: TRBJ2-2; V gene: TRBV27; CDR3 length: 15; D gene: TRBD2
CDR3 DNA: TGTGCCAGCAGTTTCGAGGACACTGAAGCTTTCTTT; CDR3 protein: CASSFEDTEAFF; clone size: once; J gene: TRBJ1-1; V gene: TRBV5-5; CDR3 length: 12; D gene: -
CDR3 DNA: TGCAGCGTAAGCCAGGGGGCGGGGAATGAGCAGTTCTTC; CDR3 protein: CSVSQGAGNEQFF; clone size: few; J gene: TRBJ2-1; V gene: TRBV29-1; CDR3 length: 13; D gene: TRBD1
CDR3 DNA: TGTGCCAGCAGCGAACACTATAGCAATCAGCCCCAGCATTTT; CDR3 protein: CASSEHYSNQPQHF; clone size: -; J gene: TRBJ1-5; V gene: TRBV6-5; CDR3 length: 14; D gene: -
CDR3 DNA: TGTGCCAGCAGTTTGGGGACAGGCAGCACAGATACGCAGTATTTT; CDR3 protein: CASSLGTGSTDTQYF; clone size: once; J gene: TRBJ2-3; V gene: TRBV28; CDR3 length: 15; D gene: TRBD1
CDR3 DNA: TGTGCCTGGAGTACTAGCGGGAAAAACATTCAGTACTTC; CDR3 protein: CAWSTSGKNIQYF; clone size: -; J gene: TRBJ2-4; V gene: TRBV30; CDR3 length: 13; D gene: TRBD2
CDR3 DNA: TGCGCCAGCGCCAAACCAACGGGGAGACAAAAGGACAATGAGCAGTTCTTC; CDR3 protein: CASAKPTGRQKDNEQFF; clone size: -; J gene: TRBJ2-1; V gene: TRBV10-1; CDR3 length: 17; D gene: -
CDR3 DNA: TGTGCCAGCAGTGGGGACAGCCGCCCGTGGGGCTACACCTTC; CDR3 protein: CASSGDSRPWGYTF; clone size: -; J gene: TRBJ1-2; V gene: TRBV6-1; CDR3 length: 14; D gene: TRBD1
CDR3 DNA: TGCGCCAGCAGCTTGGGCGACGGGGGGGCGCGACACACCGGGGAGCTGTTTTTT; CDR3 protein: CASSLGDGGARHTGELFF; clone size: -; J gene: TRBJ2-2; V gene: TRBV5-1; CDR3 length: 18; D gene: TRBD2
CDR3 DNA: TGTGCCAGCAGCTTTAGCGGGAGTGGAGATACGCAGTATTTT; CDR3 protein: CASSFSGSGDTQYF; clone size: -; J gene: TRBJ2-3; V gene: TRBV5-5; CDR3 length: 14; D gene: TRBD2
CDR3 DNA: TGTGCCTGGAGTAGGGCGGGAGGGCCAGATACGCAGTATTTT; CDR3 protein: CAWSRAGGPDTQYF; clone size: -; J gene: TRBJ2-3; V gene: TRBV30; CDR3 length: 14; D gene: TRBD2
CDR3 DNA: TGTGCCAGCACGCCTCGAACGGGGAACACTGAAGCTTTCTTT; CDR3 protein: CASTPRTGNTEAFF; clone size: -; J gene: TRBJ1-1; V gene: TRBV7-8; CDR3 length: 14; D gene: -
CDR3 DNA: TGTGCCAGCAGTTACCCCGGGGCAGATACGCAGTATTTT; CDR3 protein: CASSYPGADTQYF; clone size: -; J gene: TRBJ2-3; V gene: TRBV6-5; CDR3 length: 13; D gene: -
CDR3 DNA: TGTGCCAGCAGCCGAACAGGGTCCGAGCAGTACTTC; CDR3 protein: CASSRTGSEQYF; clone size: few; J gene: TRBJ2-7; V gene: TRBV5-8; CDR3 length: 12; D gene: -
CDR3 DNA: TGCGCCAGCAGCCCGTATCGGCAGGAAGAAGCTTTCTTT; CDR3 protein: CASSPYRQEEAFF; clone size: -; J gene: TRBJ1-1; V gene: TRBV5-1; CDR3 length: 13; D gene: -
CDR3 DNA: TGTGCCTGGTCGCTAGCGGACTCTGGGGCCAACGTCCTGACTTTC; CDR3 protein: CAWSLADSGANVLTF; clone size: -; J gene: TRBJ2-6; V gene: TRBV30; CDR3 length: 15; D gene: TRBD2
CDR3 DNA: TGTGCCAGCAGCTTGGCTACAGGGGGCAAGAATGAAAAACTGTTTTTT; CDR3 protein: CASSLATGGKNEKLFF; clone size: -; J gene: TRBJ1-4; V gene: TRBV5-8; CDR3 length: 16; D gene: TRBD1
CDR3 DNA: TGTGCCAGCATGGTGTACTTAGCAGGGATAGCTTTCTTT; CDR3 protein: CASMVYLAGIAFF; clone size: once; J gene: TRBJ1-1; V gene: TRBV2; CDR3 length: 13; D gene: -
CDR3 DNA: TGCAGCGCCTTTACAGGGGATAATGAAAAACTGTTTTTT; CDR3 protein: CSAFTGDNEKLFF; clone size: -; J gene: TRBJ1-4; V gene: TRBV29-1; CDR3 length: 13; D gene: TRBD1
CDR3 DNA: TGTGCCAGCAGCTTGGGACTGCCGGGTGAGCAGTTCTTC; CDR3 protein: CASSLGLPGEQFF; clone size: once; J gene: TRBJ2-1; V gene: TRBV5-4; CDR3 length: 13; D gene: -
CDR3 DNA: TGTGCCAGCAGGCTTACAGGGGGCGCGGAGGAAAAACTGTTTTTT; CDR3 protein: CASRLTGGAEEKLFF; clone size: -; J gene: TRBJ1-4; V gene: TRBV6-1; CDR3 length: 15; D gene: TRBD1
CDR3 DNA: TGTGCCAGCAGCCAACAGGGGGCGAACACCGGGGAGCTGTTTTTT; CDR3 protein: CASSQQGANTGELFF; clone size: -; J gene: TRBJ2-2; V gene: TRBV7-3; CDR3 length: 15; D gene: TRBD1
CDR3 DNA: TGTGCCAGCAGCCCCAGACTAGCGGGAGTAGGGGAGCAGTTCTTC; CDR3 protein: CASSPRLAGVGEQFF; clone size: -; J gene: TRBJ2-1; V gene: TRBV14; CDR3 length: 15; D gene: TRBD2
CDR3 DNA: TGTGCCAGCAGGGCGACAGGAACGGGAGAGACCCAGTACTTC; CDR3 protein: CASRATGTGETQYF; clone size: -; J gene: TRBJ2-5; V gene: TRBV2; CDR3 length: 14; D gene: -
CDR3 DNA: TGTGCCAGCAGCTTGGAACAGCCACCAGCTAACTATGGCTACACCTTC; CDR3 protein: CASSLEQPPANYGYTF; clone size: -; J gene: TRBJ1-2; V gene: TRBV5-8; CDR3 length: 16; D gene: -
CDR3 DNA: TGTGCTAGTGCCTCCCCCGTTATGGGCAACACCGGGGAGCTGTTTTTT; CDR3 protein: CASASPVMGNTGELFF; clone size: -; J gene: TRBJ2-2; V gene: TRBV12-5; CDR3 length: 16; D gene: -
CDR3 DNA: TGCGCCAGCAGCTTGGCCCGGGAGACCCAGTACTTC; CDR3 protein: CASSLARETQYF; clone size: once; J gene: TRBJ2-5; V gene: TRBV5-1; CDR3 length: 12; D gene: -
CDR3 DNA: TGTGCCAGCAGTTTAAATGAGGTTACCTACGAGCAGTACTTC; CDR3 protein: CASSLNEVTYEQYF; clone size: -; J gene: TRBJ2-7; V gene: TRBV27; CDR3 length: 14; D gene: -
CDR3 DNA: TGTGCCAGCAGCTCCGGACAGTTGTATGGCTACACCTTC; CDR3 protein: CASSSGQLYGYTF; clone size: -; J gene: TRBJ1-2; V gene: TRBV7-9; CDR3 length: 13; D gene: -